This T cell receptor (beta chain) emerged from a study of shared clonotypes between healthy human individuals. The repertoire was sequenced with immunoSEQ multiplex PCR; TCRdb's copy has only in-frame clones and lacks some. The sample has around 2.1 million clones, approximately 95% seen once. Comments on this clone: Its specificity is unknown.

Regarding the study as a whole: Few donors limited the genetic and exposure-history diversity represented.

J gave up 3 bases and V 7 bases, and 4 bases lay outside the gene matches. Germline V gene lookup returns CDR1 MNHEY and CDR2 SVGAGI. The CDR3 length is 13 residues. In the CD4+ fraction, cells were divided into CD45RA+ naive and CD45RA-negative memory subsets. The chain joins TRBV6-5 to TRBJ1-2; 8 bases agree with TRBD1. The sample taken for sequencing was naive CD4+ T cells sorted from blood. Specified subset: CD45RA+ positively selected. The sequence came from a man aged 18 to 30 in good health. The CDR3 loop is CASTRQGYYGYTF. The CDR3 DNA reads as TGTGCCAGCACTCGACAGGGGTACTATGGCTACACCTTC.